Sequencing of this TCR beta chain was carried out in a study of T cell clonotyping in hematopoietic cell transplantation. Study findings and constraints: Recipient TCR diversity dropped after transplant; expanded clonotypes rose from day 30 to 180. Few recipient clonotypes overlapped donors; over 95% were de novo at given depth. CD4 and CD8 repertoire contributions could not be separated without sorting.

Method: immunoSEQ multiplex PCR; TCRdb's copy keeps in-frame clones and lacks some. There are around 2,200 clones in the sample; around 94% occur only once, and 4.4% lies in the top ten. CDR3 length: 15 residues. Per germline, CDR1 MNHNS and CDR2 SASEGT. The V end was cut by 6 bases, the J end by 4 bases, with 15 bases between. The table lists this clone with a count of one. Its matching antigen is unknown. The receptor was isolated from a man over 45 in good health. Some clones in this sample may be carry-over from other donors' samples. This sequence joins TRBV6-1 and TRBJ1-4, with D possibly being TRBD1 (5 bases). The specimen sequenced was peripheral blood mononuclear cells. The CDR3 loop is CASSPTGVRNEKLFF. The DNA of the CDR3 is TGTGCCAGCAGCCCCACAGGTGTTCGTAATGAAAAACTGTTTTTT.